Only a few counts were recorded for the clone carrying this T cell receptor beta chain. Its antigen is unknown. TCR beta cDNA libraries included unique molecular identifiers. Each sample of about 0.95 to 10 million input T cells yielded around 500,000 cDNA molecules, so each molecule approximated one T cell. TCRdb analysed the PCR reads with MiXCR anew, one entry per CDR3 protein. The sample contains some 690,000 distinct CDR3 sequences, 30% of which appear only once. V was clipped by 7 bases and J by 6 bases; unmatched bases: 7. The CDR3 loop spans 14 amino acids. These data come from a study of post-analysis software for immune sequencing data. Across the study: Several disease courses (relapsing-remitting, secondary progressive and progressive-relapsing) of multiple sclerosis were included. Whole-study findings and limits: When patients were compared with controls, four to six TRBV segments were more frequent, TRBV5-6, TRBV5-1 and TRBV20-1 among them. Batch-matched samples strongly co-clustered by F measure. Compared with controls, patients showed significantly lower normalized Chao1 diversity.

Sequences were obtained from blood. The chain couples TRBV12-3 or TRBV12-4 to TRBJ2-7, with TRBD1 matching 12 bases. The receptor's source is a girl between 10 and 17 years old with multiple sclerosis. The CDR3 DNA is TGTGCCAGCACCCTCGGGACAGGGGGCGCCGAGCAGTACTTC. Translating it yields CASTLGTGGAEQYF.